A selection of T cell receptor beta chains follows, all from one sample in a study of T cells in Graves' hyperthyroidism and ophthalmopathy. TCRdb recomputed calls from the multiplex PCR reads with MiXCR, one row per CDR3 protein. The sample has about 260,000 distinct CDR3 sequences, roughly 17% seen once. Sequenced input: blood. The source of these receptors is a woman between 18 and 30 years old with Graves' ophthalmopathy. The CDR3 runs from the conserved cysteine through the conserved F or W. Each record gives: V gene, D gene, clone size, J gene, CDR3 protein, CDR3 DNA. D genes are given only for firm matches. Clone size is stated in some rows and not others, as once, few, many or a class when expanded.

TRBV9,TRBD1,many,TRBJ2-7,CASSGDRDGHEQYF,TGTGCCAGCAGCGGGGACAGGGATGGACACGAGCAGTACTTC
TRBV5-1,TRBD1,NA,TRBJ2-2,CASSSPGTASTGELFF,TGCGCCAGCAGCTCACCCGGGACAGCGAGCACCGGGGAGCTGTTTTTT
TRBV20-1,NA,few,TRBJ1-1,CSAARRRTEAFF,TGCAGTGCTGCCCGACGCAGAACTGAAGCTTTCTTT
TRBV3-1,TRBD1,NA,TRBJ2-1,CASSRGQGSYNEQFF,TGTGCCAGCAGCCGGGGACAGGGAAGCTACAATGAGCAGTTCTTC
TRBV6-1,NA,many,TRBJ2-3,CASSEATTDTQYF,TGTGCCAGCAGTGAAGCGACCACAGATACGCAGTATTTT
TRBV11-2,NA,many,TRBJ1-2,CASSRGTTPLGYGYTF,TGTGCCAGCAGCCGAGGAACGACCCCCCTGGGCTATGGCTACACCTTC
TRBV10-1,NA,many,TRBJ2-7,CASSAVGRSYEQYF,TGCGCCAGCAGCGCCGTCGGCAGGTCCTACGAGCAGTACTTC
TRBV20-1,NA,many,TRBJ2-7,CSARGAREQYF,TGCAGTGCTAGGGGCGCTAGAGAGCAGTACTTC
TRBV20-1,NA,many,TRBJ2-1,CSATSGPSSYNEQFF,TGCAGTGCTACGAGCGGGCCGAGCTCCTACAATGAGCAGTTCTTC
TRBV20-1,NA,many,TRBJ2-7,CSARTPYRRDSYEQYF,TGCAGTGCTAGAACCCCCTACCGACGGGATTCCTACGAGCAGTACTTC
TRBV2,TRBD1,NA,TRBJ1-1,CASSGQTGWVFWTEAFF,TGTGCCAGCAGTGGTCAGACAGGGTGGGTGTTTTGGACTGAAGCTTTCTTT
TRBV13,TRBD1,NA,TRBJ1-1,CASSSTRDSQAFF,TGTGCCAGCAGCTCCACCCGGGACAGTCAAGCTTTCTTT
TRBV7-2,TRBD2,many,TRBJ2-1,CASSLAASGYSYNEQFF,TGTGCCAGCAGCTTAGCGGCTAGCGGCTACTCCTACAATGAGCAGTTCTTC
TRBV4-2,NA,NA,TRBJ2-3,CASSQDPALGEPDTQYF,TGTGCCAGCAGCCAAGATCCGGCCCTGGGGGAACCAGATACGCAGTATTTT
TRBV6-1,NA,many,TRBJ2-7,CASTSGPSLEQYF,TGTGCCAGCACCTCCGGGCCCTCCCTCGAGCAGTACTTC
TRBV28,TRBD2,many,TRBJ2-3,CASSFDSGGAKDTQYF,TGTGCCAGCAGTTTCGATAGCGGGGGGGCGAAAGATACGCAGTATTTT
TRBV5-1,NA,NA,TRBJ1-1,CASSVGQFAEAFF,TGCGCCAGCAGCGTGGGACAATTCGCAGAAGCTTTCTTT
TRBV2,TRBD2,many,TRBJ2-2,CASSEGTLAGGNTGELFF,TGTGCCAGCAGTGAAGGGACACTAGCGGGGGGGAACACCGGGGAGCTGTTTTTT
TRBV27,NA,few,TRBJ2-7,CASSLLSRGATYEQYF,TGTGCCAGCAGTTTACTATCCAGAGGGGCCACCTACGAGCAGTACTTC
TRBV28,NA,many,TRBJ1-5,CASTGTLGGNQPQHF,TGTGCCAGCACCGGGACCCTAGGCGGCAATCAGCCCCAGCATTTT
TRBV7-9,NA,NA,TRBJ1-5,CASSKGDGQPQHF,TGTGCCAGCAGTAAAGGGGATGGCCAGCCCCAGCATTTT
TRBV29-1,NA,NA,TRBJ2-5,CSVRGARGETQYF,TGCAGCGTTAGGGGGGCCCGGGGAGAGACCCAGTACTTC
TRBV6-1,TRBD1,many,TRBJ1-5,CASLQTGSNQPQHF,TGTGCCTCCCTACAGACAGGGTCCAATCAGCCCCAGCATTTT
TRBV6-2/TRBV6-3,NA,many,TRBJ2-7,CASRPLMGRSYEQYF,TGTGCCAGCAGACCCTTGATGGGGCGCTCCTACGAGCAGTACTTC
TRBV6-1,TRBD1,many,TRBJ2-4,CASSRTNPGTGAKNIQYF,TGTGCCAGCAGTAGGACAAACCCCGGGACAGGGGCTAAAAACATTCAGTACTTC
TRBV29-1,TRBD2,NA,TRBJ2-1,CSVTPGLAGRNEQLF,TGCAGCGTCACCCCGGGACTAGCGGGGAGAAATGAGCAGCTCTTC
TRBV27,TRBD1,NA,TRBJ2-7,CASSLVGQAHYEQYF,TGTGCCAGCAGTTTGGTAGGACAGGCACACTACGAGCAGTACTTC
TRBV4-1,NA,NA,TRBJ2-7,CASSQGGLGGDEQYF,TGCGCCAGCAGCCAAGGCGGCCTAGGGGGGGACGAGCAGTACTTC
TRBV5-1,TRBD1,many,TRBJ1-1,CASRPVTGPTEAFF,TGCGCCAGCAGACCTGTGACAGGGCCCACTGAAGCTTTCTTT
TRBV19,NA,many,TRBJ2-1,CASSIDRGGANEQFF,TGTGCCAGTAGTATAGATAGGGGCGGAGCAAATGAGCAGTTCTTC
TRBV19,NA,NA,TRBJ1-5,CASSIAGTYSNQPQHF,TGTGCCAGTAGTATTGCAGGGACGTATAGCAATCAGCCCCAGCATTTT
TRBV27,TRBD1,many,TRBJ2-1,CASSWTGPYNEQFF,TGTGCCAGCAGTTGGACAGGGCCCTACAATGAGCAGTTCTTC
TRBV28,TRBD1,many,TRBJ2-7,CASRAGGRYEQYF,TGTGCCAGCAGGGCAGGGGGCCGGTACGAGCAGTACTTC
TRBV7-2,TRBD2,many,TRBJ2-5,CASSFALAGRRETQYF,TGTGCCAGCAGCTTTGCTCTAGCGGGAAGGAGAGAGACCCAGTACTTC
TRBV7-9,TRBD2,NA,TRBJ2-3,CASSSSGISTDTQYF,TGTGCCAGCAGCTCTAGCGGGATTAGCACAGATACGCAGTATTTT
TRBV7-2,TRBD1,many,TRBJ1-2,CASSHTGTGMGYTF,TGTGCCAGCAGCCACACCGGGACAGGGATGGGCTACACCTTC
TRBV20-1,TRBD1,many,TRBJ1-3,CSARDRGVLSGNTIYF,TGCAGTGCTAGGGACAGGGGAGTACTCTCTGGAAACACCATATATTTT
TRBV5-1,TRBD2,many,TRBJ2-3,CASSLAVAGRDTQYF,TGCGCCAGCAGCTTGGCCGTAGCGGGGAGGGATACGCAGTATTTT
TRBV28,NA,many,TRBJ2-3,CATRLLTDTQYF,TGTGCCACCCGACTACTCACAGATACGCAGTATTTT
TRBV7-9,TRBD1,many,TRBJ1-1,CASSTRQGERTEAFF,TGTGCCAGCAGCACCCGACAGGGGGAGCGCACTGAAGCTTTCTTT
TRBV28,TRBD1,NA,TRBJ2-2,CASSFRQGLMVMAGELFF,TGTGCCAGCAGTTTCCGACAGGGGCTGATGGTTATGGCCGGGGAGCTGTTTTTT
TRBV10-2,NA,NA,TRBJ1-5,CASSDGTLNSNQPQHF,TGCGCCAGCAGTGACGGGACACTAAATAGCAATCAGCCCCAGCATTTT
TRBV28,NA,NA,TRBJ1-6,CASSLGTKASPLHF,TGTGCCAGCAGTTTAGGGACGAAGGCTTCACCCCTCCACTTT
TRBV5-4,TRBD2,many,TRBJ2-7,CASSSQLAGGSYEQYF,TGTGCCAGCAGCTCACAACTAGCGGGAGGTTCCTACGAGCAGTACTTC
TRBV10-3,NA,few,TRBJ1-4,CASMEGSGEKLFF,TGTGCCTCAATGGAAGGAAGTGGCGAAAAACTGTTTTTT
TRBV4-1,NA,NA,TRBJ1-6,CASSQDPGTNSPLHF,TGCGCCAGCAGCCAAGATCCAGGGACTAATTCACCCCTCCACTTT
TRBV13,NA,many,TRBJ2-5,CASSSLGGETQYF,TGTGCCAGCAGCTCCTTAGGAGGCGAGACCCAGTACTTC
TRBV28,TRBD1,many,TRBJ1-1,CASSSPGQTNTEAFF,TGTGCCAGCAGTTCCCCGGGACAGACGAACACTGAAGCTTTCTTT
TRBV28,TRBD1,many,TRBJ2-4,CASSDVPGQQAKNIQYF,TGTGCCAGCAGCGATGTGCCGGGACAGCAGGCCAAAAACATTCAGTACTTC
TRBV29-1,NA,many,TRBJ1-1,CSAGWGPETEAFF,TGCAGCGCCGGCTGGGGGCCCGAAACTGAAGCTTTCTTT
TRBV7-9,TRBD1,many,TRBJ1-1,CASSPGTGSGRAFF,TGTGCCAGCAGCCCGGGGACAGGGTCCGGGAGGGCTTTCTTT
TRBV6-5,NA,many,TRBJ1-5,CASSSSLAASYSNQPQHF,TGTGCCAGCAGTTCCTCTCTGGCCGCGTCCTATAGCAATCAGCCCCAGCATTTT
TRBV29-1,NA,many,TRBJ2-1,CSVAGQYNEQFF,TGCAGCGTAGCTGGACAGTACAATGAGCAGTTCTTC
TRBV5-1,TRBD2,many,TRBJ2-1,CASSLGLAGGREQFF,TGCGCCAGCAGCTTAGGACTAGCGGGGGGGCGAGAGCAGTTCTTC
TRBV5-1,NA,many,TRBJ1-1,CASSLQAPNTEAFF,TGCGCCAGCAGCCTACAGGCGCCGAACACTGAAGCTTTCTTT
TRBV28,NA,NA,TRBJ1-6,CASSHRRTVNNSPLHF,TGTGCCAGCAGCCACCGACGGACGGTTAATAATTCACCCCTCCACTTT
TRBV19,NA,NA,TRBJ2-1,CASGRDSYNERFF,TGTGCCAGTGGTCGGGACTCCTACAATGAGCGGTTCTTC